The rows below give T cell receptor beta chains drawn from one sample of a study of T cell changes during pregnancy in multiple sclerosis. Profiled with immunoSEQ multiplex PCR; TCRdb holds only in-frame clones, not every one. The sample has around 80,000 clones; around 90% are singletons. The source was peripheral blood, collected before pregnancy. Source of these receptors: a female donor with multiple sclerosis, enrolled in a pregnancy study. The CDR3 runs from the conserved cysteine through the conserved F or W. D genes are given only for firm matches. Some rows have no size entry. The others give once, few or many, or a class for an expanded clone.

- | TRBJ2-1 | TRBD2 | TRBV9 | TGTGCCAGCAGCGTAGTGGGGACTAGCGCAGCCGATGAGCAGTTCTTC | CASSVVGTSAADEQFF
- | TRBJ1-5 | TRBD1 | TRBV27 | TGTGCCAGCAGTTTAGGGACAGATAGCAATCAGCCCCAGCATTTT | CASSLGTDSNQPQHF
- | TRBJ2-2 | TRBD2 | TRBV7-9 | TGTGCCAGCAGCTCCCCCGAGGGGGCTAGCGGGAGGGCCTTCGGGGAGCTGTTTTTT | CASSSPEGASGRAFGELFF
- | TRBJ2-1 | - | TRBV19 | TGTGCCAGTAGTCCCGAGGTCCTCCTACGGAATGAGCAGTTCTTC | CASSPEVLLRNEQFF
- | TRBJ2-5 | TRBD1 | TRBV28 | TGTGCCAGCAGTTTATGGGCGGGACAGGGAGAGACCCAGTACTTC | CASSLWAGQGETQYF
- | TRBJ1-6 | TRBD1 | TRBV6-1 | TGTGCCAGCCGAGAGACAGGGGATCGTTCACCCCTCCACTTT | CASRETGDRSPLHF
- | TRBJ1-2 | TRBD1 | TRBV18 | TGTGCCAGCTCACCAGGGACAGTCTATGGCTACACCTTC | CASSPGTVYGYTF
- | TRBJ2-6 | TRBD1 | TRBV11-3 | TGTGCCAGCAGCGCAGGGGGCTCTGGGGCCAACGTCCTGACTTTC | CASSAGGSGANVLTF
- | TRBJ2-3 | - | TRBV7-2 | TGTGCCAGCAGCTTCGGCGTGGGAGCCAGCACAGATACGCAGTATTTT | CASSFGVGASTDTQYF
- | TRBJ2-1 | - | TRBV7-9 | TGTGCCAGCAGCTTAGCAGTTAACAGAGAGCAGTTCTTC | CASSLAVNREQFF
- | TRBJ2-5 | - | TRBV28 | TGTGCCAGCAAAGAACAGGGAACGCGGGAGACCCAGTACTTC | CASKEQGTRETQYF
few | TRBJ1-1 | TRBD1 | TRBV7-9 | TGTGCCAGCAGCCCTCGGCCCTGGACAGGGCGAACTGAAGCTTTCTTT | CASSPRPWTGRTEAFF
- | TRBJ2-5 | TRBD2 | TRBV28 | TGTGCCAGCAGTCCGTCCGGGAGGGAGGAGACCCAGTACTTC | CASSPSGREETQYF
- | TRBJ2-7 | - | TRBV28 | TGTGCCAGCAGGGCCGCACCCGGACGGGGAAACTACGAGCAGTACTTC | CASRAAPGRGNYEQYF
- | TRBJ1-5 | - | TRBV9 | TGTGCCAGCAGCGTAGGGGAGGGCGCGGGCCATCAGCCCCAGCATTTT | CASSVGEGAGHQPQHF
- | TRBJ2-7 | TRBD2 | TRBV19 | TGTGCCAGTAGTCCCCTAATCGTAGCGGGAGGAGGAGAGCAGTACTTC | CASSPLIVAGGGEQYF
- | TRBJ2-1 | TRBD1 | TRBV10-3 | TGTGCCATCAGTGAATCGGGACAGGGGTTCTACAATGAGCAGTTCTTC | CAISESGQGFYNEQFF
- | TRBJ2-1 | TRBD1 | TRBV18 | TGTGCCAGCTCACCAAGACAGGGTAAGGGGATCAATGAGCAGTTCTTC | CASSPRQGKGINEQFF
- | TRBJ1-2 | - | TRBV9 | TGTGCCAGCAGCGTGGGGCCGATCGGGAACTATGGCTACACCTTC | CASSVGPIGNYGYTF
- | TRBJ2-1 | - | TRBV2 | TGTGCCTCAGAGACGAGGAATGAGCAGTTCTTC | CASETRNEQFF
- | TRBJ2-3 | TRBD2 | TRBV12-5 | TGTGCTTCGGGGGGGGGATTCACAGATACGCAGTATTTT | CASGGGFTDTQYF
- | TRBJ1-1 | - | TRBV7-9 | TGTGCCAGCAGCTATCCCATGAACACTGAAGCTTTCTTT | CASSYPMNTEAFF
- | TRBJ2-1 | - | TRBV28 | TGTGCCAGCAACCTTCCCCTAGTCAGTGAGCAGTTCTTC | CASNLPLVSEQFF
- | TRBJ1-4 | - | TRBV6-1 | TGTGCCAGCAGTGAAGCGTGGAGGGTTGCTAATGAAAAACTGTTTTTT | CASSEAWRVANEKLFF
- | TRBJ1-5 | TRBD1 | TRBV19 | TGTGCCAGTAGTATGAGGTTGGGACAGGGTAAGGATCAGCCCCAGCATTTT | CASSMRLGQGKDQPQHF
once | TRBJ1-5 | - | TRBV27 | TGTGCCAGCAGTTTTCAGGCGAGCAATCAGCCCCAGCATTTT | CASSFQASNQPQHF
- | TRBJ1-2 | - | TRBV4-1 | TGCGCCAGCAGCGATTCGGGACTCCGAAGGGACTATGGCTACACCTTC | CASSDSGLRRDYGYTF
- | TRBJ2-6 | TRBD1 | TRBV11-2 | TGTGCCAGCAGCGCCCTCCCCGGGACAGGGGACTCCGGGGCCAACGTCCTGACTTTC | CASSALPGTGDSGANVLTF
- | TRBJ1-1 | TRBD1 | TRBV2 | TGTGCCAGCAGTGTGGGACAGGGCAACACTGAAGCTTTCTTT | CASSVGQGNTEAFF
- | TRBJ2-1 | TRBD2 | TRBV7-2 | TGTGCCAGCAGCCGCCTAGCGGGAAACTCCTACAATGAGCAGTTCTTC | CASSRLAGNSYNEQFF
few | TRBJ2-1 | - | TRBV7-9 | TGTGCCAGCAGCTCCACAAGCGGTTCCTACAATGAGCAGTTCTTC | CASSSTSGSYNEQFF
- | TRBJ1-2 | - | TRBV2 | TGTGCCAGCAGTGGCGCGGGGTATGCTAACTATGGCTACACCTTC | CASSGAGYANYGYTF
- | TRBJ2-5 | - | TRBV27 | TGTGCCAGCAGTTTAAGATTCGGGGGAGGAGAGACCCAGTACTTC | CASSLRFGGGETQYF
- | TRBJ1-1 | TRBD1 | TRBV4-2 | TGTGCCAGCAGCCAGAGGGGGCTGGGGAACACTGAAGCTTTCTTT | CASSQRGLGNTEAFF
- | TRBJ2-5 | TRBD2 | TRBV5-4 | TGTGCCAGCAGCTCAGGGGGGCGGGAGGGTGGAGAGACCCAGTACTTC | CASSSGGREGGETQYF
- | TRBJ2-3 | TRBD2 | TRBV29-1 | TGCAGCGTTGAAGGGTCGAGCGGGAGTATCCCAGATACGCAGTATTTT | CSVEGSSGSIPDTQYF
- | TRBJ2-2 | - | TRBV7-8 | TGTGCCAGCAGCCCTCTACAGGGTTTCGCCTTCACCGGGGAGCTGTTTTTT | CASSPLQGFAFTGELFF
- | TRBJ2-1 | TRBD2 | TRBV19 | TGTGCCAGTAGTTTGGAAGCGGGAGATGTCGGTGAGCAGTTCTTC | CASSLEAGDVGEQFF
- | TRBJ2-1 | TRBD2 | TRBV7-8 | TGTGCCAGCAGCTTAGAAATCCTAGCGGGAGTAAGTAGTGAGCAGTTCTTC | CASSLEILAGVSSEQFF
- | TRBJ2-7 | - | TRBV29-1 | TGCAGCGTTGAAAACAGATACGAGCAGTACTTC | CSVENRYEQYF
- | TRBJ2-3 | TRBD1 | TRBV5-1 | TGCGCCAGCAGCCCAGACAGGGGAGGTTCGGCGGGAAGCACAGATACGCAGTATTTT | CASSPDRGGSAGSTDTQYF
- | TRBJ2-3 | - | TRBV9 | TGTGCCAGCAGCGAGGACAAGGCCGATACGCAGTATTTT | CASSEDKADTQYF